This entry describes one T cell receptor (beta chain). Its antigen remains unidentified. Germline loops: CDR1 MGHRA, CDR2 YSYEKL. V dropped 2 bases and J dropped 3 bases, with 10 bases sitting between them. This CDR3 has 14 residues. These data originate in a study of T cell responses to AZD1222 COVID-19 vaccine. Whole-study results and caveats: Baseline seropositivity occurred in only 5 to 7 AZD1222 recipients. Repertoires were obtained only post-peak T cell response. In the spike-specific TCR repertoire, nearly half reportedly target unmutated variant regions. Clonal diversity was possibly underestimated; the donors were predominantly white British and more often female.

Sequenced by immunoSEQ multiplex PCR; TCRdb stores in-frame clones only, minus some. The table records approximately 150,000 clones, approximately 89% of them present only once. The TCR was taken from an adult who received the AZD1222 COVID-19 vaccine. The gene calls are TRBV4-1 and TRBJ1-2; D not certain. This sample comprised peripheral blood, obtained 28 days after the second AZD1222 dose. The CDR3 protein is CASSQPDTYYGYTF. The CDR3 DNA follows: TGCGCCAGCAGCCAACCCGACACTTACTATGGCTACACCTTC.